The clone carrying this T cell receptor (beta chain) was observed many times. Its matching antigen is unknown. The cDNA came from 5'RACE, which used 10-nucleotide random UMIs. TCRdb re-derived calls from the 5' RACE reads in MiXCR, one entry per CDR3 protein. The sample comprises about 31,000 distinct CDR3 sequences, under 5% of which are singletons, and about 23% rests with the top ten. This entry comes from a study of neurological immune-mediated disorders. Findings of the study overall: Private repertoires in all groups were suggested by the finding that expanded clones across subjects shared no CDR3 amino acid sequences.

The sequence was obtained from a woman aged 40-49 years in good health. Specimen: CD4+ T cells from blood.

In nucleotides, the CDR3 is TGTGCCAGCAGCCGAGGACACCCCCTCACAGATACGCAGTATTTT. This encodes CASSRGHPLTDTQYF. The rearrangement links TRBV14 to TRBJ2-3; weak D call: TRBD1 (5 bases). The V and J ends lost 4 bases and 2 bases respectively, with 13 bases between them. The CDR3 has 15 amino acids. Germline CDR1 and CDR2: SGHDN and FVKESK.